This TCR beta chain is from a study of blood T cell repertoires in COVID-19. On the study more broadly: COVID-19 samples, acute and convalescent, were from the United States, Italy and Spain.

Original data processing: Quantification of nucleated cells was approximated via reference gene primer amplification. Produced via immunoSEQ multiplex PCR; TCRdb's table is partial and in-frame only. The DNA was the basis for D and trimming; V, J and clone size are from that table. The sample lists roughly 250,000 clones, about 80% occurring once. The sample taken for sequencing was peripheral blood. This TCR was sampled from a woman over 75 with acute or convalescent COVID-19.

This CDR3 is CAWSVQGLRQPQHF. The CDR3 nucleotides read TGTGCCTGGAGTGTACAGGGTCTCCGTCAGCCCCAGCATTTT. This chain connects TRBV30 to TRBJ1-5, with D possibly TRBD1 on 6 matching bases. V shed 0 bases and J shed 6 bases, with 12 bases lying between them. CDR1 and CDR2 (germline): GTSNPN, SVGIG (reference sequence). The CDR3 has 14 amino acids.